This T cell receptor beta chain was sequenced during a study of cytomegalovirus exposure and HLA in healthy donors. Regarding the study as a whole: The presence/absence work took it that sequencing depth was about the same across donors. In an earlier analysis, about 87% or about 30%: the productive usage of most TCR beta V segments.

Amplification used 60 Vbeta primers and 13 Jbeta primers. Per the study methods: Later, 65 million to 85 million unique TCR beta chains were counted in an analysis, and roughly 11 million of them were shared. The repertoire was sequenced with immunoSEQ multiplex PCR; TCRdb's copy has only in-frame clones and lacks some. For V, J and clone size, that table is used; D and trimming come from the DNA. The data show about 110,000 clones, 69% seen once. This clone occurred a few times. Its specificity is unknown. Germline assignment: CDR1 GTSNPN and CDR2 SVGIG (reference sequence). Deletions cut 0 bases from V and 2 bases from J, with 11 bases between. The CDR3 has 15 amino acids.

Sequenced material: PBMCs. V is TRBV30 and J is TRBJ1-5; D not certain. This receptor was taken from a woman between 70 and 85 years old in good health and CMV-seropositive. The CDR3 region is CAWSVGSTGNQPQHF. The CDR3 region has the DNA TGTGCCTGGAGTGTAGGCTCCACAGGCAATCAGCCCCAGCATTTT.